A single sample gave rise to the 13 T cell receptor beta chains below, sequenced in a study of tumor-infiltrating lymphocytes in primary liver carcinoma. RNA was extracted from whole blood without cell sorting, alongside germline DNA. Starting material of about 480 ng total RNA yielded TCR beta cDNA via a constant-region primer. Construction of TCR beta libraries relied on three successive nested multiplex PCR rounds employing slightly modified ARM-PCR. The opening two PCR rounds, 10 cycles each, paired TRBV1-TRBV30 forward primers with a C-beta reverse primer. One entry per CDR3 protein results from TCRdb running MiXCR on the multiplex PCR reads. The sample gives a few hundred thousand distinct CDR3 sequences, around three fifths of which show up once; over 15% is in the top ten. The specimen sequenced was peripheral blood. The receptors shown here come from a woman in her twenties or thirties with primary liver carcinoma and hepatitis B virus infection.

This clonotype has only a few counts. The V and J genes are TRBV11-3 and TRBJ2-2; unclear D gene. CDR1 is SGHNT, CDR2 YENEEA, per germline. This CDR3 spans 16 amino acids. V lost 1 base and J 0 bases, leaving 9 bases between the germline ends. This chain's CDR3 is CASSLGAHTNTGELFF. Here the CDR3 DNA reads TGTGCCAGCAGCTTAGGTGCGCATACGAACACCGGGGAGCTGTTTTTT.

In its sample, this clonotype was seen a few times. This chain connects TRBV5-1 to TRBJ2-7; no reliable D call. Germline-derived CDR1 and CDR2 are SGHRS and YFSETQ. The CDR3 spans 13 residues. The V end lost 0 bases, the J end lost 3 bases, and 7 bases lay between the germline ends. The CDR3 DNA follows: TGCGCCAGCAGCTTGGCCGGCCTCTACGAGCAGTACTTC. Translation gives CASSLAGLYEQYF.

Turning to this clonotype: One end of the junction varies from germline; a read error may be responsible. The rearrangement links TRBV7-3 to TRBJ2-1, with D uncertain. The CDR3 is 13 amino acids. Germline V CDR1 and CDR2: SGHTA, FQGTGA. CDR3 protein: CTSSPGPMDEQFF. DNA of the CDR3: TGTACCAGCAGCCCCGGGCCTATGGATGAGCAGTTCTTC.

This chain connects TRBV7-9 to TRBJ2-5, with D possibly matching TRBD1 (5 bases). V was pared by 2 bases and J by 7 bases, with 11 bases between. This CDR3 region has 13 residues. Per germline, CDR1 SEHNR and CDR2 FQNEAQ (reference sequence). The CDR3 sequence is CASSLHQGGTQYF. DNA of the CDR3: TGTGCCAGCAGCTTACACCAGGGTGGGACCCAGTACTTC.

Remarks on this clonotype: The germline gene is not matched at one end of the junction; a read error may be the cause. The V call is TRBV13, the J call TRBJ1-6, with D unclear. This CDR3 contains 14 residues. Per germline, CDR1 PRHDT and CDR2 FYEKMQ (reference sequence). CDR3: CASSRASYNSPFHF. CDR3 DNA: TGTGCCAGCAGTCGGGCTTCCTATAATTCACCCTTCCACTTT.

The V and J genes are TRBV6-5 and TRBJ2-7, with D possibly being TRBD1 or TRBD2 (5 bases each). V was trimmed by 2 bases and J by 12 bases, leaving 23 bases between them. CDR1 and CDR2 (germline): MNHEY, SVGAGI. The CDR3 covers 15 residues. DNA of the CDR3: TGTGCCAGCAGTTACGGGTCAACCGGGGCCTCCGATATGTACTTC. Residues: CASSYGSTGASDMYF.

CDR3 loop: CASSPGQATDTQYF. As DNA, the CDR3 is TGTGCCAGCAGCCCGGGACAGGCCACAGATACGCAGTATTTT. The chain has TRBV4-2 and TRBJ2-3; 8 nucleotides agree with TRBD1. The CDR3 contains 14 residues. The germline V gene encodes CDR1 LGHNA and CDR2 YNFKEQ. Trimming cost V 4 bases and J 2 bases; bases outside gene matches: 2.

About this clonotype itself: This clone may be a read error of a much larger clone one base away. The V gene is TRBV11-3, the J gene TRBJ2-1; D gene ambiguous. Germline CDR1 SGHNT, CDR2 YENEEA. The CDR3 covers 11 residues. CDR3 in DNA: TGTGCCAGCGGCTTAGGCCATAGTCAGTTCTTC. Its protein is CASGLGHSQFF. The full variable domain, in which reference TRBV11-3 and TRBJ2-1 provide the parts outside the CDR3, is EAGVVQSPRYKIIEKKQPVAFWCNPISGHNTLYWYLQNLGQGPELLIRYENEEAVDDSQLPKDRFSAERLKGVDSTLKIQPAELGDSAVYLCASGLGHSQFFGPGTRLTVL.

Points on this clonotype: This may arise from a read error, as a much more abundant clone is one base away. J is TRBJ2-2 and V is TRBV4-1; D call uncertain. Per the germline V gene, CDR1 is MGHRA and CDR2 is YSYEKL. The CDR3 covers 15 residues. The CDR3, as DNA: TGCACCAGCAGCCAAGTCCTCAAGAACACCGGGGAGCTGTTTTTT. This encodes CTSSQVLKNTGELFF.

The rearrangement joins TRBV30 to TRBJ1-2; D is perhaps TRBD1 (5 bases). The germline CDR1 and CDR2 sequences are GTSNPN and SVGIG (reference sequence). The CDR3 loop spans 14 amino acids. The V end lost 0 bases, the J end lost 9 bases, and 17 bases lay between the germline ends. As DNA, the CDR3 is TGTGCCTGGAGTGTACTCCGGGGGTATAGCAGCTACACCTTC. Translating gives CAWSVLRGYSSYTF.

The sample holds one count of this clonotype. This CDR3 fails to terminate in the conserved phenylalanine or tryptophan, so it likely reflects a read error. CDR3 bases: TGTGCCAGGAGTCCTTACAATGAGCAGTTCCTC. Its protein product is CARSPYNEQFL. The genes are TRBV6-2 or TRBV6-3 and TRBJ2-1, with D unresolved. Trimming pared 9 bases from V and 4 bases from J, leaving 7 bases between. The CDR3 is made up of 11 amino acids. Germline V CDR1 and CDR2: MNHEY, SVGEGT.

The rearrangement joins TRBV6-6 to TRBJ2-3; D unresolved. Germline V CDR1 and CDR2: MNHNY, SVGAGI (reference sequence). Trimming pared 0 bases from V and 3 bases from J, leaving 19 bases between. The CDR3 length is 18 residues. This CDR3 is CASSYSKVVVQLTDTQYF. The CDR3, as DNA: TGTGCCAGCAGTTACTCCAAGGTAGTGGTACAGTTAACAGATACGCAGTATTTT.

The V call is TRBV30, the J call TRBJ1-1; the D gene is possibly TRBD1 (5 bases). V lost 2 bases, J lost 1 base, and 11 bases lay in between. Germline V gives CDR1 GTSNPN, CDR2 SVGIG (reference sequence). This CDR3 is 14 amino acids long. The CDR3 here is CAWSRGGKNTEAFF. The CDR3 DNA reads as TGTGCCTGGAGTCGGGGCGGGAAGAACACTGAAGCTTTCTTT.